This passage covers 25 T cell receptor beta chains from one sample sequenced in a study of cytomegalovirus exposure and HLA in healthy donors (dated by TCRdb to about 2017). Libraries were built with the immunoSEQ multiplex PCR assay. A mixture of 60 forward primers for TCR Vbeta segments and 13 reverse primers for TCR Jbeta segments was used in the multiplex PCR. Here the immuneACCESS table is served through TCRdb, limited to in-frame sequences with V and J called. Missing clones are a known gap in these copies; in checked studies unresolved V genes cover under half, and the rest lacks a known reason. This sample is represented by about 130,000 clones; approximately 80% of them were singletons. 2.7% of the sample is taken by the ten largest. Sequencing was performed on PBMCs. Source of these receptors: a boy between 2 and 10 years old in good health and CMV-seronegative.

The chain has TRBV5-1 and TRBJ1-3; TRBD1 is a possible D gene (5 bases). Germline assignment: CDR1 SGHRS and CDR2 YFSETQ. CDR3 length: 14 amino acids. Trimming stripped 6 bases from V and 1 base from J, with 11 bases between. CDR3 loop: CASTPGISGNTIYF. CDR3 sequence (DNA): TGCGCCAGCACGCCAGGGATATCTGGAAACACCATATATTTT.

The V call is TRBV7-2, the J call TRBJ1-2; 8 nucleotides agree with TRBD1. The junction had 9 bases not matched to a gene; V was cut back by 5 bases and J by 7 bases. The CDR3 runs 14 residues. Germline assignment: CDR1 SGHTA and CDR2 FQGNSA. The CDR3 bases are TGTGCCAGCAGCGTGGACAGGGAGGCTGTTGGCTACACCTTC. This translates into CASSVDREAVGYTF.

In its sample, this clone was seen a few times. This chain joins TRBV6-4 and TRBJ2-1, with 9 nucleotides matching TRBD2. The germline gives CDR1 MRHNA, CDR2 SNTAGT. The CDR3 consists of 15 residues. V lost 3 bases, J lost 8 bases, and 8 bases stayed unmatched. CDR3 in amino acids: CASSEGSGGVDEQFF. Written as DNA, the CDR3 is TGTGCCAGCAGTGAAGGTAGCGGGGGTGTCGATGAGCAGTTCTTC.

This chain links TRBV9 with TRBJ2-7; 8 bases match TRBD1. CDR3 length: 20 amino acids. Trimming at V came to 3 bases and at J to 4 bases, leaving 24 bases not matched to a gene. Germline CDR1 is SGDLS and CDR2 is YYNGEE. The CDR3 protein is CASSAQTGTAEQGDSYEQYF. CDR3 DNA sequence: TGTGCCAGCAGCGCTCAAACCGGGACTGCGGAACAGGGGGACTCTTACGAGCAGTACTTC.

The V call is TRBV4-1, the J call TRBJ2-1, with D perhaps matching TRBD2 (6 bases). The CDR3 loop spans 14 amino acids. V was trimmed by 1 base and J by 4 bases, leaving 8 bases between them. CDR1 is MGHRA, CDR2 YSYEKL, per germline. In nucleotides, the CDR3 is TGCGCCAGCAGCCAAGTTGGGGGGTACAATGAGCAGTTCTTC. Its protein product is CASSQVGGYNEQFF.

The chain joins TRBV18 to TRBJ2-1; 8 positions agree with TRBD2. V lost 3 bases, J lost 1 base, and 11 bases stayed unmatched. Germline V gene data show CDR1 as KGHSH and CDR2 as LQKENI. The CDR3 sequence is 18 residues long. The CDR3 DNA is TGTGCCAGCTCACCGGCACTAGCGGAGAGGGGATCCTACAATGAGCAGTTCTTC. It yields the protein CASSPALAERGSYNEQFF.

V usage is TRBV27 and J usage is TRBJ2-7; 8 positions agree with TRBD1. The CDR3 extends over 14 amino acids. With 3 bases clipped from V and 6 bases from J, the junction kept 7 bases outside the gene matches. Germline loops: CDR1 MNHEY, CDR2 SMNVEV (reference sequence). The CDR3 sequence: CASSFGQGVGEQYF. The DNA of the CDR3 is TGTGCCAGCAGTTTTGGACAGGGAGTTGGCGAGCAGTACTTC.

Concerning this clone itself: A read error may produce the germline difference seen at one junction end. The chain combines TRBV5-6 with TRBJ2-3; 7 positions match TRBD1. The CDR3 has 14 amino acids. Germline V gene lookup returns CDR1 SGHDT and CDR2 YYEEEE. The chain's CDR3 is CASRKQGRRFWMNF. In DNA form, the CDR3 reads TGTGCCAGCAGAAAACAGGGGCGCAGGTTTTGGATGAATTTT.

V gene TRBV4-1 combines with J gene TRBJ2-2; 11 bases are a match to TRBD1. The germline CDR1 and CDR2 sequences are MGHRA and YSYEKL. V shed 4 bases, J shed 4 bases, and the junction held 8 bases outside the gene matches. The CDR3 contains 17 residues. In nucleotides, the CDR3 is TGCGCCAGCAGCCTTGGACAGGGGGCTTCGGTCACCGGGGAGCTGTTTTTT. Residues: CASSLGQGASVTGELFF.

This chain uses TRBV4-2 with TRBJ2-3, with 9 bases aligning to TRBD1. V lost 0 bases and J lost 2; bases outside the gene matches: 12. The germline V gene encodes CDR1 LGHNA and CDR2 YNFKEQ. This CDR3 is 19 amino acids long. This CDR3 is CASSQDDELTGGPTDTQYF. CDR3 DNA: TGTGCCAGCAGCCAAGATGACGAACTGACAGGGGGTCCCACAGATACGCAGTATTTT.

The chain links TRBV6-1 to TRBJ1-3; D remains ambiguous. The CDR3 spans 15 residues. V was cut by 10 bases and J by 2 bases, with 18 bases left in between. Looked up from germline, CDR1 is MNHNS and CDR2 is SASEGT. Here the CDR3 DNA reads TGTGCCACCCGAGAGGGCAGTTACACTGGAAACACCATATATTTT. Its translation: CATREGSYTGNTIYF.

The gene calls are TRBV12-5 and TRBJ2-7; TRBD1 might be the D (5 bases). CDR1 is LGHNT and CDR2 is FRNRAP in the germline V gene. The CDR3 sequence is 18 residues long. Between the trimmed V and J ends, which lost 1 base and 6 bases, there was a span of 25 bases. The CDR3 DNA follows: TGTGCTAGTGGTTTGGACCCAGTACGTACAGAGCTTACAGGCGAGCAGTACTTC. This translates into CASGLDPVRTELTGEQYF.

The rearrangement links TRBV7-6 to TRBJ2-7; perhaps TRBD2 as D (6 bases). The CDR3 runs to 17 residues. The V gene's germline CDR1 is SGHVS and CDR2 FNYEAQ. The V and J ends lost 1 base and 0 bases respectively, with 16 bases between them. The DNA of the CDR3 is TGTGCCAGCAGCTTAGGCGGGGACCGGGACCACTCCTACGAGCAGTACTTC. Encoded protein: CASSLGGDRDHSYEQYF. Together with reference TRBV7-6 and TRBJ2-7, the CDR3 gives the full variable domain: GAGVSQSPRYKVTKRGQDVALRCDPISGHVSLYWYRQALGQGPEFLTYFNYEAQQDKSGLPNDRFSAERPEGSISTLTIQRTEQRDSAMYRCASSLGGDRDHSYEQYFGPGTRLTVT.

This chain uses TRBV12-1 with TRBJ2-7; the table gives TRBD2 as D, unverified against the DNA. TRBV12-1 is designated a pseudogene. The CDR3 is 17 residues long. CDR3 in amino acids: CASSDWREGRVAYEQYV. CDR3 nucleotides: TGTGCCAGCAGCGACTGGCGGGAGGGCCGAGTCGCCTACGAGCAGTACGTC.

Turning to this clone: Other DNA sequences of this sample code for an identical CDR3. CDR3 in DNA: TGTGCCAGCAGCTTTTTAACTAGCGGATACACAGATACGCAGTATTTT. Amino acid sequence: CASSFLTSGYTDTQYF. The chain has TRBV5-6 and TRBJ2-3; 8 bases match TRBD2. CDR3 size: 16 residues. Germline V gene data show CDR1 as SGHDT and CDR2 as YYEEEE. J was trimmed by 2 bases and V by 2 bases; bases with no gene match: 7.

The rearrangement uses TRBV9 and TRBJ2-1; TRBD2 matches 7 bases. V trimming: 3 bases; J trimming: 0 bases; junction bases outside the gene matches: 9. CDR1 and CDR2 from the germline V gene are SGDLS and YYNGEE. The CDR3 is 17 residues long. The CDR3: CASSGKGLAVSYNEQFF. CDR3 nucleotides: TGTGCCAGCAGCGGGAAGGGGCTAGCGGTCTCCTACAATGAGCAGTTCTTC.

CDR3 nucleotides: TGTGCCTGGAGTGTAAAAAGGGGGCGCGGGGAGACCCAGTACTTC. This gives the protein CAWSVKRGRGETQYF. The J gene is TRBJ2-5, the V gene TRBV30; 7 bases match TRBD1. The V and J ends lost 0 bases and 5 bases, in that order; junction bases with no gene match: 9. The CDR3 totals 15 residues. The germline V gene has CDR1 GTSNPN and CDR2 SVGIG (reference sequence).

This chain links TRBV29-1 with TRBJ2-1, with 7 positions matching TRBD2. The trim removed 4 bases at V and 15 bases at J, leaving 12 bases unmatched. This CDR3 region has 12 residues. In germline, CDR1 is SQVTM, CDR2 ANQGSEA. In DNA, the CDR3 is TGCAGCGTTGTATCTGAGGGAGGGCTGCGGTTCTTC. It is translated as CSVVSEGGLRFF.

The chain recombines TRBV6-1 with TRBJ2-7; 8 nucleotides line up with TRBD2. V lost 2 bases and J lost 5; bases outside the gene matches: 5. Germline V gene lookup returns CDR1 MNHNS and CDR2 SASEGT. The CDR3 length is 14 residues. This chain's CDR3 is CASSEISGVDEQYV. The CDR3 nucleotides read TGTGCCAGCAGTGAAATTAGCGGGGTGGACGAGCAGTACGTC.

A word on this clone: The sample contains more than one DNA sequence encoding this CDR3. This chain joins TRBV5-1 and TRBJ2-5, with D maybe TRBD2 (5 bases). The CDR3 contains 13 residues. CDR1 is SGHRS and CDR2 is YFSETQ in the germline V gene. V lost 0 bases to trimming and J lost 3 bases, with 6 bases between them. This chain's CDR3 is CASSLGGEETQYF. In DNA, the CDR3 is TGCGCCAGCAGCTTGGGGGGAGAAGAGACCCAGTACTTC. Supplemented by reference TRBV5-1 and TRBJ2-5, the full variable domain reads KAGVTQTPRYLIKTRGQQVTLSCSPISGHRSVSWYQQTPGQGLQFLFEYFSETQRNKGNFPGRFSGRQFSNSRSEMNVSTLELGDSALYLCASSLGGEETQYFGPGTRLLVL.

The genes are TRBV7-9 and TRBJ1-1, with D possibly being TRBD1 (5 bases). V lost 0 bases and J lost 6, with 11 bases in between. The length of the CDR3 is 14 residues. Germline loops: CDR1 SEHNR, CDR2 FQNEAQ (reference sequence). The CDR3 nucleotides read TGTGCCAGCAGCTTAGCGCAGTTACAGGCTGAAGCTTTCTTT. Encoded protein: CASSLAQLQAEAFF.

V is TRBV25-1 and J is TRBJ1-1; tentative D call: TRBD1 (6 bases). Looked up from germline, CDR1 is MGHDK and CDR2 is SYGVNS. Trimming stripped 7 bases from V and 0 bases from J, with 12 bases between. This CDR3 has 14 residues. CDR3 in amino acids: CASTPDRLNTEAFF. The DNA of the CDR3 is TGTGCCAGCACTCCGGACAGATTGAACACTGAAGCTTTCTTT. The full variable domain, its missing parts supplied by reference TRBV25-1 and TRBJ1-1, is EADIYQTPRYLVIGTGKKITLECSQTMGHDKMYWYQQDPGMELHLIHYSYGVNSTEKGDLSSESTVSRIRTEHFPLTLESARPSHTSQYLCASTPDRLNTEAFFGQGTRLTVV.

The rearrangement uses TRBV9 and TRBJ1-1; TRBD1 might be the D (5 bases). The V gene lost 4 bases and the J gene lost 3 bases, with 10 bases spanning the gap. Germline loops: CDR1 SGDLS, CDR2 YYNGEE. This CDR3 contains 13 residues. The CDR3, as DNA: TGTGCCAGCAGCCGCGACAGTGACACTGAAGCTTTCTTT. Translating it yields CASSRDSDTEAFF.

This rearrangement joins TRBV7-9 to TRBJ2-7; 9 nucleotides line up with TRBD2. From germline, CDR1 is SEHNR and CDR2 FQNEAQ (reference sequence). CDR3 length: 19 residues. J gave up 6 bases and V 3 bases, and 21 bases lay outside the gene matches. Written as DNA, the CDR3 is TGTGCCAGCAGCTTCCCTATCCGCGGGGGGGACAGCAACTCCCTCGAGCAGTACTTC. Translation: CASSFPIRGGDSNSLEQYF.

The chain links TRBV29-1 to TRBJ1-4, with 7 positions matching TRBD1. The V segment lost 7 bases and the J segment 6 bases; nucleotides outside the gene matches: 14. Germline CDR1 SQVTM, CDR2 ANQGSEA. This CDR3 contains 15 residues. The CDR3 sequence: CSALGFPGGYEKLFF. The CDR3 nucleotides read TGCAGCGCACTGGGATTTCCAGGGGGGTATGAAAAACTGTTTTTT.